This entry lists 20 T cell receptor beta chains sequenced from one sample in a study of cytomegalovirus exposure and HLA in healthy donors. A multiplex PCR was run with 60 Vbeta primers and 13 Jbeta primers. The assay was immunoSEQ multiplex PCR, and TCRdb's table has in-frame clones only and misses some. The sample lists more than 80,000 clones, 65% to 75% occurring once. Sequenced material: PBMCs. The receptors were sampled from a man between 60 and 75 years old in good health and CMV-seronegative.

CDR3 sequence: CASSARLVGGADTQYF. The CDR3 DNA reads TGTGCCAGCAGCGCCCGACTGGTGGGCGGGGCAGATACGCAGTATTTT. The chain is built from TRBV9 and TRBJ2-3, with a possible D match to TRBD2 (6 bases). CDR3 length equals 16 residues. Germline CDR1 SGDLS, CDR2 YYNGEE. Trimming removed 3 bases at V and 4 bases at J, with 18 bases between.

The rearrangement uses TRBV19 and TRBJ1-6, with D unresolved. Germline V gives CDR1 LNHDA, CDR2 SQIVND (reference sequence). The CDR3 is 14 residues long. Trimming took 6 bases from V and 8 from J, leaving 14 bases between them. The CDR3 sequence is CASSPSRTYSPLHF. For the CDR3, the DNA is TGTGCCAGTAGCCCCTCCCGGACTTATTCACCCCTCCACTTT.

Regarding this clone: This same CDR3 is encoded by further DNA sequences in the sample. The V and J genes are TRBV5-1 and TRBJ2-1; 11 nucleotides line up with TRBD2. The CDR3 has 15 residues. In germline, CDR1 is SGHRS, CDR2 YFSETQ. V was pared by 1 base and J by 4 bases, with 1 base of the junction left unmatched. CDR3 loop: CASSLTSGGYNEQFF. CDR3 nucleotide sequence: TGCGCCAGCAGCTTGACTAGCGGGGGATACAATGAGCAGTTCTTC. Full variable domain (missing parts from reference TRBV5-1 and TRBJ2-1): KAGVTQTPRYLIKTRGQQVTLSCSPISGHRSVSWYQQTPGQGLQFLFEYFSETQRNKGNFPGRFSGRQFSNSRSEMNVSTLELGDSALYLCASSLTSGGYNEQFFGPGTRLTVL.

The chain employs TRBV28 and TRBJ1-2; possibly TRBD1 for D (6 bases). V was cut by 3 bases and J by 5 bases, with 7 bases left in between. Germline V gene sequence: CDR1 MDHEN, CDR2 SYDVKM. The CDR3 covers 12 residues. The CDR3 DNA reads TGTGCCAGCAGTTTCCAGGGGTATGGCTACACCTTC. Translation: CASSFQGYGYTF.

The genes are TRBV12-5 and TRBJ1-5, with 10 bases aligning to TRBD1. Unmatched junction bases numbered 7, after V lost 6 bases and J lost 5 bases. This CDR3 is 15 amino acids long. Germline loops: CDR1 LGHNT, CDR2 FRNRAP. The CDR3 nucleotides read TGTGCTAGTGGACCCGGGACAGGGGCCTATCAGCCCCAGCATTTT. Translation gives CASGPGTGAYQPQHF.

The CDR3: CASSQDRRNTEAFF. The CDR3 DNA sequence: TGCGCCAGCAGCCAAGATCGTCGGAACACTGAAGCTTTCTTT. The gene calls are TRBV4-1 and TRBJ1-1; D is unclear. Germline lookup yields CDR1 MGHRA and CDR2 YSYEKL. The CDR3 contains 14 residues. V gave up 0 bases and J gave up 1 base, with 6 bases separating them.

This clone is classed as medium-sized. The chain combines TRBV10-2 with TRBJ2-1; 13 positions match TRBD2. Germline V gives CDR1 WSHSY, CDR2 SAAADI. The CDR3 is made up of 15 amino acids. With 7 bases clipped from V and 10 bases from J, the junction kept 10 bases outside the gene matches. CDR3 DNA sequence: TGCGCCAGCATTCCGGGACTAGCGGGGTTAAACGAGCAGTTCTTC. As protein: CASIPGLAGLNEQFF.

The V gene is TRBV7-2, the J gene TRBJ1-2; unclear D gene. The CDR3 totals 12 residues. Trimming left V 1 base short and J 6 bases short, with 6 bases between. Germline loops: CDR1 SGHTA, CDR2 FQGNSA. CDR3 coding DNA: TGTGCCAGCAGCTTAGGTCAGAATGGCTACACCTTC. Translating gives CASSLGQNGYTF.

The chain recombines TRBV7-9 with TRBJ1-1; no clear D. Trimming left V 5 bases short and J 3 bases short, with 10 bases between. The CDR3 runs 13 residues. The germline gives CDR1 SEHNR, CDR2 FQNEAQ (reference sequence). The CDR3 DNA is TGTGCCAGCAGCCCTCCTACGGACACTGAAGCTTTCTTT. Translation: CASSPPTDTEAFF.

The chain carries TRBV11-1 and TRBJ1-1; D is uncertain. Between the trimmed V and J ends, which lost 2 bases and 0 bases, there was a span of 4 bases. Looked up from germline, CDR1 is SGHAT and CDR2 is FQDESV (reference sequence). The CDR3 sequence is 13 residues long. This CDR3 is CASSLRVNTEAFF. As DNA, the CDR3 is TGTGCCAGCAGCTTAAGAGTGAACACTGAAGCTTTCTTT. Variable domain in full (rest from reference TRBV11-1 and TRBJ1-1): EAEVAQSPRYKITEKSQAVAFWCDPISGHATLYWYRQILGQGPELLVQFQDESVVDDSQLPKDRFSAERLKGVDSTLKIQPAELGDSAMYLCASSLRVNTEAFFGQGTRLTVV.

This clone was recorded only once. In DNA, the CDR3 is TGTGCCAGCAGCCAAGGACAGGGACTAAGGCCCCAGCATTTT. It yields the protein CASSQGQGLRPQHF. The chain combines TRBV6-1 with TRBJ1-5; 8 nucleotides match TRBD1. Germline values: CDR1 MNHNS, CDR2 SASEGT. This CDR3 has 14 amino acids. Losses at the gene ends were 6 bases for V and 9 bases for J; bases not matched to a gene: 10.

The rearrangement uses TRBV27 and TRBJ2-7, with D possibly TRBD1 on 6 matching bases. Germline CDR1 and CDR2: MNHEY and SMNVEV (reference sequence). V dropped 4 bases and J dropped 4 bases, with 11 bases sitting between them. The CDR3 sequence is 13 residues long. The CDR3 sequence: CASSSTGSYEQYF. The CDR3 DNA sequence: TGTGCCAGCAGTTCTACAGGGTCGTACGAGCAGTACTTC.

CDR3 amino acids: CAISITGELFF. CDR3 sequence (DNA): TGTGCCATCAGCATCACCGGGGAGCTGTTTTTT. J is TRBJ2-2 and V is TRBV10-3; D is uncertain. CDR1 is ENHRY and CDR2 is SYGVKD in the germline V gene. This CDR3 region has 11 residues. The V and J ends lost 6 bases and 4 bases respectively, with 3 bases between them.

This chain uses TRBV4-1 with TRBJ2-1, with TRBD2 matching over 12 bases. V lost 3 bases, J lost 8 bases, and 11 bases stayed unmatched. In germline, CDR1 is MGHRA, CDR2 YSYEKL. The CDR3 length is 17 residues. The CDR3 DNA is TGCGCCAGCAGCCATCCCCGACTAGCGGGGGCGGGGGATGAGCAGTTCTTC. The encoded protein is CASSHPRLAGAGDEQFF.

This sequence joins TRBV10-3 and TRBJ2-3; maybe TRBD2 (5 bases). The V gene lost 10 bases and the J gene lost 2 bases, with 16 bases spanning the gap. This CDR3 has 14 residues. The germline gives CDR1 ENHRY, CDR2 SYGVKD. CDR3 region: CATAGRTYTDTQYF. CDR3 sequence (DNA): TGTGCCACCGCCGGAAGGACTTACACAGATACGCAGTATTTT.

The chain has TRBV2 and TRBJ2-5; TRBD2 agrees at 7 bases. The CDR3 length is 13 residues. CDR1 and CDR2 from the germline V gene are SNHLY and FYNNEI. J lost 6 bases, V lost 6 bases, and 7 bases had no gene match. The CDR3 loop reads CASSTLGGKTQYF. Written as DNA, the CDR3 is TGTGCCAGCAGCACCCTGGGGGGGAAGACCCAGTACTTC.

V and J are TRBV7-9 and TRBJ2-7; 8 bases are shared with TRBD1. CDR3 length: 15 amino acids. Germline CDR1 SEHNR, CDR2 FQNEAQ (reference sequence). V lost 6 bases, J lost 7 bases, and 14 bases stayed unmatched. The CDR3 here is CASSYVQGASWEQYF. In DNA form, the CDR3 reads TGTGCCAGCAGTTATGTGCAGGGGGCGAGTTGGGAGCAGTACTTC.

The J gene is TRBJ2-3, the V gene TRBV5-1; 9 nucleotides match TRBD2. Germline trimming cut 4 bases from V and 4 bases from J; bases unmatched to any gene: 7. The CDR3 contains 15 residues. The germline CDR1 and CDR2 sequences are SGHRS and YFSETQ. The CDR3, as DNA: TGCGCCAGCAGCCCTACCGGGACTAGCCCAGATACGCAGTATTTT. Amino acids: CASSPTGTSPDTQYF.

The chain carries TRBV21-1 and TRBJ1-2; the D call TRBD1 from the table was never checked on the DNA. TRBV21-1 is labeled a pseudogene. The length of the CDR3 is 12 residues. CDR3 sequence (DNA): TGTGCCAGCAGGACAGGGCACTATGGCTACACCTTC. Protein product: CASRTGHYGYTF.

This clone was seen a handful of times. The CDR3 protein is CASTSGSTYNEQFF. CDR3 nucleotide sequence: TGTGCCAGTACGTCCGGGAGCACCTACAATGAGCAGTTCTTC. This sequence joins TRBV19 and TRBJ2-1; tentatively, D is TRBD2 (6 bases). CDR1 is LNHDA and CDR2 is SQIVND in the germline V gene (reference sequence). Trimming pared 7 bases from V and 2 bases from J, leaving 12 bases between. The CDR3 is made up of 14 amino acids.